This T cell receptor (beta chain) originates from a study of cytomegalovirus exposure and HLA in healthy donors. Assay used: immunoSEQ multiplex PCR; TCRdb lists only in-frame clones, some missing. The sample holds tens of thousands of clones, 80% to 85% seen once. The CDR3 is 13 amino acids. V lost 3 bases to trimming and J lost 6 bases, with 8 bases between them. Per germline, CDR1 MNHEY and CDR2 SMNVEV (reference sequence). The specimen was PBMCs. The chain uses TRBV27 and TRBJ1-4; perhaps TRBD1 as D (5 bases). This receptor was identified in a woman under 30 in good health and CMV-seropositive. CDR3 region: CASSLGPYEKLFF. The CDR3 DNA is TGTGCCAGCAGTTTGGGGCCATATGAAAAACTGTTTTTT.